These 15 T cell receptor beta chains came from one sample sequenced in a study of T-cell memory formation after mild COVID-19. MiXCR, run by TCRdb on the 5' RACE reads, gives a single entry per CDR3 protein. The top ten hold around 28% of the sample, which has more than 80,000 distinct CDR3 sequences, over 15% seen once. The material sequenced was PBMCs or a T cell subset sorted from them (not recorded which). The receptors here all came from an adult woman who had mild COVID-19 (a few samples of this study predate the infection). Cell type and time point are not known.

This clonotype occurred many times. The chain has TRBV5-1 and TRBJ2-1, with TRBD1 identical over 10 bases. The ends lost 4 bases at V and 3 bases at J; junction bases unmatched: 4. In germline, CDR1 is SGHRS, CDR2 YFSETQ. The CDR3 has 15 amino acids. This chain's CDR3 is CASSPGTGDYNEQFF. The CDR3 DNA follows: TGCGCCAGCAGCCCCGGGACAGGGGACTACAATGAGCAGTTCTTC.

This chain links TRBV29-1 with TRBJ2-3; D not resolved. This CDR3 spans 12 amino acids. Germline loops: CDR1 SQVTM, CDR2 ANQGSEA. Trimming left V 0 bases short and J 6 bases short, with 7 bases between. For the CDR3, the DNA is TGCAGCGTTGAAGATCCTACCGATACGCAGTATTTT. It encodes CSVEDPTDTQYF.

There are a few counts of this clonotype. V usage is TRBV7-9 and J usage is TRBJ2-1, with 9 bases aligning to TRBD2. The CDR3 has 20 amino acids. The germline CDR1 and CDR2 sequences are SEHNR and FQNEAQ (reference sequence). Losses at the gene ends were 4 bases for V and 6 bases for J; bases not matched to a gene: 22. The CDR3 protein is CASSSAVWREGNGEPNEQFF. CDR3 DNA sequence: TGTGCCAGCAGCTCCGCCGTATGGCGGGAGGGAAACGGGGAGCCCAATGAGCAGTTCTTC.

The sample holds a few counts of this clonotype. This chain links TRBV9 with TRBJ2-7; either TRBD1 or TRBD2 may supply D (5 bases each). Per the germline V gene, CDR1 is SGDLS and CDR2 is YYNGEE. V gave up 4 bases and J gave up 1 base, with 12 bases separating them. The CDR3 is 14 amino acids. DNA for the CDR3: TGTGCCAGCAGCCCCGAGGGGTCATCCTACGAGCAGTACTTC. Translation gives CASSPEGSSYEQYF.

There are a few counts of this clonotype. V and J are TRBV20-1 and TRBJ2-7, with D possibly being TRBD1 (6 bases). Germline CDR1 is DFQATT and CDR2 is SNEGSKA (reference sequence). CDR3 length: 14 amino acids. Deletions cut 0 bases from V and 4 bases from J, with 13 bases between. In DNA form, the CDR3 reads TGCAGTGCTAGAGATTTGTGGGACACTTACGAGCAGTACTTC. It yields the protein CSARDLWDTYEQYF.

This clonotype was counted only a few times. The chain combines TRBV12-3 or TRBV12-4 with TRBJ2-5; 8 nucleotides align to TRBD2. The CDR3 sequence is 13 residues long. Losses at the gene ends were 8 bases for V and 5 bases for J; bases not matched to a gene: 7. This CDR3 is CASGEREMETQYF. The CDR3 nucleotides are TGTGCCAGCGGAGAGCGGGAGATGGAGACCCAGTACTTC.

There are a few counts of this clonotype. The chain joins TRBV20-1 to TRBJ1-4, with TRBD1 matching over 8 bases. The germline V gene encodes CDR1 DFQATT and CDR2 SNEGSKA (reference sequence). The trim removed 7 bases at V and 7 bases at J, leaving 14 bases unmatched. The CDR3 extends over 15 amino acids. The CDR3 protein is CSVFSRQGAREKLFF. The DNA of the CDR3 is TGCAGTGTTTTCTCGCGCCAGGGGGCGCGTGAAAAACTGTTTTTT.

The table lists this clonotype with a few counts. A read error may account for a junction end that differs from germline. The chain links TRBV7-7 to TRBJ2-2; 7 bases line up with TRBD2. The length of the CDR3 is 19 residues. Germline CDR1 is SSHAT and CDR2 is FNYEAQ (reference sequence). CDR3 residues: CASSLGAGSYQRGTGELFF. The CDR3 bases are TGTGCTAGCAGCTTGGGAGCGGGATCATACCAGAGAGGCACCGGGGAGCTGTTTTTT.

This clonotype has just a few counts. The gene calls are TRBV5-1 and TRBJ2-3; either TRBD1 or TRBD2 may fit D (6 bases each). Germline V lookup: CDR1 SGHRS, CDR2 YFSETQ. This CDR3 is built from 16 residues. Trimming pared 2 bases from V and 6 bases from J, leaving 19 bases between. This CDR3 is CASSLHRDTRGDTQYF. CDR3 nucleotides: TGCGCCAGCAGCTTACACCGGGACACCCGGGGGGATACGCAGTATTTT.

This clonotype was detected only a few times. This chain links TRBV14 with TRBJ1-1; D is uncertain. V lost 2 bases, J lost 1 base, and 8 bases lay in between. The CDR3 runs 14 residues. Per germline, CDR1 SGHDN and CDR2 FVKESK. The CDR3 region is CASSQFGGNTEAFF. The CDR3 DNA is TGTGCCAGCAGCCAATTCGGCGGGAACACTGAAGCTTTCTTT.

This clonotype was observed a few times. The V gene is TRBV5-1, the J gene TRBJ2-1, with a tentative D call TRBD2 (6 bases). Trimming removed 3 bases at V and 3 bases at J, with 16 bases between. This CDR3 has 16 residues. The germline gives CDR1 SGHRS, CDR2 YFSETQ. CDR3 DNA sequence: TGCGCCAGCAGCTGGGGGGACGGGTCGGGCTACAATGAGCAGTTCTTC. It yields the protein CASSWGDGSGYNEQFF.

This clonotype was counted only a few times. The chain joins TRBV6-5 to TRBJ2-7, with 11 bases identical to TRBD2. The ends lost 5 bases at V and 7 bases at J; junction bases unmatched: 7. The CDR3 spans 14 residues. CDR1 MNHEY and CDR2 SVGAGI come from the germline V gene. The CDR3 coding sequence is TGTGCCAGCAGTATAGCGGGAGGGACGAAGGAGCAGTACTTC. This sequence encodes CASSIAGGTKEQYF.

The V and J genes are TRBV20-1 and TRBJ2-5; possibly TRBD2 for D (6 bases). This CDR3 is built from 15 residues. Germline V gives CDR1 DFQATT, CDR2 SNEGSKA (reference sequence). The CDR3 sequence: CSPKERVSWQETQYF. CDR3 nucleotides: TGCAGCCCTAAGGAGCGGGTCTCATGGCAAGAGACCCAGTACTTC.

This clonotype was seen more than once but under ten times. The rearrangement joins TRBV20-1 to TRBJ1-2; no definite D call. CDR1 is DFQATT, CDR2 SNEGSKA, per germline (reference sequence). CDR3 size: 9 residues. Between the trimmed V and J ends, which lost 5 bases and 4 bases, there was a span of 2 bases. CDR3 DNA sequence: TGCAGTGCTCCCTATGGCTACACCTTC. Amino acids: CSAPYGYTF.

This chain connects TRBV4-3 to TRBJ1-6; unclear D gene. CDR1 and CDR2 (germline): LGHNA, YSLEER. Trimming removed 4 bases at V and 9 bases at J, with 19 bases between. This CDR3 region has 16 residues. CDR3 loop: CASSPDYRSITSPLHF. The CDR3 coding sequence is TGCGCCAGCAGCCCGGATTACCGATCGATAACTTCACCCCTCCACTTT.